The entry below gives a single TCR beta chain sequence along with its context. Its antigen is unknown. This CDR3 has 15 amino acids. Germline CDR1 SGHRS, CDR2 YFSETQ. V was trimmed by 2 bases and J by 0 bases, leaving 10 bases between them. Clones were sequenced by immunoSEQ multiplex PCR, and TCRdb holds only the in-frame ones, with some missing. The sample lists roughly 20,000 clones; more than 65% were seen once. The sample originates from a study of T cells in tumors after PD-1 blockade. About the research overall: Treatment was either pembrolizumab 200 mg every 3 weeks or cemiplimab 350 mg every 2 weeks. Daily vismodegib 150 mg continued in a subset of anti-PD-1-treated patients. Findings and limits, study-wide: Blood contained 35% to 50% of the tumor's TCR clonotypes.

The chain is built from TRBV5-1 and TRBJ2-3; weak D call: TRBD1 (6 bases). The input for sequencing was PBMCs, taken after anti-PD-1 therapy. This receptor was obtained from a human donor with advanced basal cell or squamous cell carcinoma (not recorded which). The CDR3 nucleotides read TGCGCCAGCAGCTTAGGGGGTCCTAGCACAGATACGCAGTATTTT. Translating it yields CASSLGGPSTDTQYF.